This T cell receptor (beta chain) is drawn from a study of blood T cell repertoires in COVID-19. Study in general: Samples came from the United States, Italy and Spain, spanning acute and convalescent COVID-19.

The repertoire was sequenced with immunoSEQ multiplex PCR; TCRdb's copy has only in-frame clones and lacks some. The sample holds 110,000 or so clones, around 81% seen once. Trimming at V came to 5 bases and at J to 2 bases, leaving 5 bases not matched to a gene. The CDR3 covers 17 residues. In germline, CDR1 is MNHNY, CDR2 SVGAGI (reference sequence). This clone occurred once. This receptor was identified in a human donor in a cohort sampled during active COVID-19. This chain links TRBV6-6 with TRBJ2-2, with TRBD2 matching over 13 bases. Sequenced material: peripheral blood. Here the CDR3 DNA reads TGTGCCAGCAGTCGGACTAGCGGGAGTTCAAACACCGGGGAGCTGTTTTTT. Protein: CASSRTSGSSNTGELFF.